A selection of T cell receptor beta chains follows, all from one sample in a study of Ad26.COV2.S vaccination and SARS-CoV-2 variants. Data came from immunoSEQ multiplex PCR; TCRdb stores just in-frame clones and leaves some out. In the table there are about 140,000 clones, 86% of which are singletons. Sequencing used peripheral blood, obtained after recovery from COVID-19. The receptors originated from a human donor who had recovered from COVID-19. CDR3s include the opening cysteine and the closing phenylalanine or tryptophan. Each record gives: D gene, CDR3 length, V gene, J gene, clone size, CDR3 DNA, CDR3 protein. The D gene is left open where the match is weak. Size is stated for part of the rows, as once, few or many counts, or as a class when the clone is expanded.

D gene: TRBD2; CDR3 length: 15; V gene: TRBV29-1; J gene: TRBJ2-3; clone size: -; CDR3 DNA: TGCAGCGTGGGTCCGGGACTAGCGGGGGAGGCTACGCAGTATTTT; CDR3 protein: CSVGPGLAGEATQYF
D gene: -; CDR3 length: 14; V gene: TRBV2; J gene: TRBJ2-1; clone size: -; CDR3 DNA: TGTGCCAGCAGTGAGGTAGCGGACGGGAATGAGCAGTTCTTC; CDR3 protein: CASSEVADGNEQFF
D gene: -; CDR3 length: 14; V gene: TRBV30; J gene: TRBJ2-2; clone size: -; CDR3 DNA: TGTGCCTGGAGTAGTGGAGTACGCACCGGGGAGCTGTTTTTT; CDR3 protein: CAWSSGVRTGELFF
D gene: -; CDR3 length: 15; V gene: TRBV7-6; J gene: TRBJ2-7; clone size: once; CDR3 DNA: TGTGCCAGCAGCTTAGAGGGCGAGAGCTCCTACGAGCAGTACTTC; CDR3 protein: CASSLEGESSYEQYF
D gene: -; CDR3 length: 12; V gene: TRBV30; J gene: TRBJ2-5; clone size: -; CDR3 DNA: TGTGCCTGTCGCCGGGAACAAGAGACCCAGTACTTC; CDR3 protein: CACRREQETQYF
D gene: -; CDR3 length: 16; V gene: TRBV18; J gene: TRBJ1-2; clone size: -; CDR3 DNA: TGTGCCAGCTCACCAACCAATCTTTTAGGGGGTGATGGCTACACCTTC; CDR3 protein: CASSPTNLLGGDGYTF
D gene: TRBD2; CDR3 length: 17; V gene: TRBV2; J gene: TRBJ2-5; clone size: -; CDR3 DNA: TGTGCCAGCAGTAGATACGGACTAGCGGGGGGTGAAGAGACCCAGTACTTC; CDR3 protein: CASSRYGLAGGEETQYF
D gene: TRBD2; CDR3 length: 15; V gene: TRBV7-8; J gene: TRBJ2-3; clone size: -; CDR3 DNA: TGTGCCAGCAGCGCCACTAGCGGGGGCTACAATACGCAGTATTTT; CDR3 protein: CASSATSGGYNTQYF
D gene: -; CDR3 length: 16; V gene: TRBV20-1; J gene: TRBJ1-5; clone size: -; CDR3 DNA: TGCAGTGCTAGTATCCTAACTCGGACAGGCAATCAGCCCCAGCATTTT; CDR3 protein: CSASILTRTGNQPQHF
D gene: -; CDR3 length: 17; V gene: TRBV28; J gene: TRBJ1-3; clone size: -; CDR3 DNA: TGTGCCAGCAGGGACGTCGGAGGTCTGAGGCCTGGAAACACCATATATTTT; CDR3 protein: CASRDVGGLRPGNTIYF
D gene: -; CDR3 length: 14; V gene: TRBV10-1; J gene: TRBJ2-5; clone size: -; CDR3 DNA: TGCGCCAGCAGTGAGTCGGGGACTGAAGAGACCCAGTACTTC; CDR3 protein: CASSESGTEETQYF
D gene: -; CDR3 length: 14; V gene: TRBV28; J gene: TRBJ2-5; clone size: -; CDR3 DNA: TGTGCCAGCAGCCCAGGGGGAGGGAAAGAGACCCAGTACTTC; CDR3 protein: CASSPGGGKETQYF
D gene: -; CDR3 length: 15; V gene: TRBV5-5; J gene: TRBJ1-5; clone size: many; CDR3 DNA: TGTGCCAGCAGCCCACTTTCCGGGGACAATCAGCCCCAGCATTTT; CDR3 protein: CASSPLSGDNQPQHF
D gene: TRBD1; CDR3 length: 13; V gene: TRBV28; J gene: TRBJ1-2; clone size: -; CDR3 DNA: TGTGCCAGCAGCCAGGGGGCTATCTATGGCTACACCTTC; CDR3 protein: CASSQGAIYGYTF
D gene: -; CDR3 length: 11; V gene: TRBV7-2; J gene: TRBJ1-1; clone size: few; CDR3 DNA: TGTGCCAGCAGCGTGTGGGGGGAAGCTTTCTTT; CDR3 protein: CASSVWGEAFF
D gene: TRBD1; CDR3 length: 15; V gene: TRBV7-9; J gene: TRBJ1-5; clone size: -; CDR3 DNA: TGTGCCAGCAGCCTTGACGGGACAGGGCTCGCGCCCCAGCATTTT; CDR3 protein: CASSLDGTGLAPQHF
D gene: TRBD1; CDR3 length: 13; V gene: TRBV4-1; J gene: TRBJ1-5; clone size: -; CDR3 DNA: TGCGCCAGCAGCCCGACAGGGGCACAGCCCCAGCATTTT; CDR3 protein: CASSPTGAQPQHF
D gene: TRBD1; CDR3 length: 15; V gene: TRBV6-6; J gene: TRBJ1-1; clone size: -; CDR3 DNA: TGTGCCAGCACCAATCAGGACAGGCCAAACACTGAAGCTTTCTTT; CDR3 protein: CASTNQDRPNTEAFF
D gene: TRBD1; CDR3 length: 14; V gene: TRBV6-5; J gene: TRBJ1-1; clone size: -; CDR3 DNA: TGTGCCAGCAGAAAAGGGGGCTCGGGGACTGAAGCTTTCTTT; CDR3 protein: CASRKGGSGTEAFF
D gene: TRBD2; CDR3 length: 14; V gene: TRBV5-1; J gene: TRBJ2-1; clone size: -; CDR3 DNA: TGCGCCAGCAGCTTAGCCGGGACTACCAGCCAGCAGTTCTTC; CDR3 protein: CASSLAGTTSQQFF
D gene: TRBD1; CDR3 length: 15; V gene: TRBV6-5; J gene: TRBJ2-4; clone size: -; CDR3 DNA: TGTGCCAGCGGGACAGGGGGGGTAGCCAAAAACATTCAGTACTTC; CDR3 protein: CASGTGGVAKNIQYF
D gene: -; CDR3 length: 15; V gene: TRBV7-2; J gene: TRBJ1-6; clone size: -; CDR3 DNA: TGTGCCAGCAGCCCCCCCGGCAGGGGCCCCTCACCCCTCCACTTT; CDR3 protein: CASSPPGRGPSPLHF